The rows below give T cell receptor beta chains drawn from one sample of a study of tumor and adjacent non-tumor tissue in lung cancer. TCRdb analysed the multiplex PCR reads with MiXCR anew, one entry per CDR3 protein. In the table there are over 110,000 distinct CDR3 sequences, 66% of which are singletons. The sequenced sample was lung tumor tissue. Receptors were obtained from a man aged 60-69 years with small cell lung cancer. CDR3s include the opening cysteine and the closing phenylalanine or tryptophan. The D gene is left open where the match is weak. Only some rows state a clone size, as once, few, many or a class for expanded clones.

TRBJ1-4,.,TRBV29-1,14,few,CSATGGGTNEKLFF,TGCAGCGCCACCGGCGGGGGGACTAATGAAAAGCTGTTTTTT
TRBJ1-5,.,TRBV6-6,16,many,CASKRGEGLGNQPQHF,TGTGCCAGCAAGCGAGGTGAAGGTTTAGGCAATCAGCCCCAGCATTTT
TRBJ2-5,.,TRBV29-1,14,.,CSVALEGFRETQYF,TGCAGCGTTGCTCTAGAAGGCTTCCGCGAGACCCAGTACTTC
TRBJ2-2,TRBD2,TRBV4-1,19,.,CASSRVPGLAGGNTRELFF,TGCGCCAGCAGCCGAGTCCCGGGACTAGCAGGAGGGAACACCAGGGAGCTGTTTTTT
TRBJ2-3,.,TRBV6-5,13,.,CASSFSVRDTQYF,TGTGCCAGCAGTTTTAGCGTTAGAGATACGCAGTATTTT
TRBJ2-6,.,TRBV5-5,14,.,CASMGGTGPNVLTF,TGTGCCAGCATGGGGGGCACTGGGCCCAACGTCCTGACTTTC
TRBJ2-1,.,TRBV11-3,15,.,CASRPSWRAYNEQLF,TGTGCCAGCAGACCAAGCTGGAGGGCCTACAATGAGCAGCTCTTC
TRBJ2-1,TRBD2,TRBV11-3,17,.,CASSLAMAWDPKREQYF,TGTGCCAGCAGCTTAGCTATGGCGTGGGACCCAAAGCGGGAGCAGTATTTC
TRBJ2-7,.,TRBV28,15,.,CASESSRDMVYEQYF,TGTGCCAGCGAATCTTCCCGGGACATGGTGTACGAGCAGTATTTC
TRBJ2-5,TRBD1,TRBV5-4,15,few,CASSLAGQGFVTQYF,TGTGCCAGCAGCTTGGCGGGACAGGGGTTCGTGACCCAGTACTTC
TRBJ2-1,.,TRBV20-1,12,many,CSARAGHNEQFF,TGCAGTGCTAGGGCAGGTCACAATGAGCAGTTCTTC
TRBJ1-5,TRBD1,TRBV6-6,13,.,CVSLQGVHQPQHF,TGTGTCAGCCTGCAGGGGGTTCATCAGCCCCAGCATTTT
TRBJ2-1,TRBD2,TRBV5-1,16,few,CASSLTPLAGTNEQFF,TGCGCCAGCAGCTTGACCCCGCTAGCGGGGACCAATGAGCAGTTCTTC
TRBJ2-1,TRBD2,TRBV20-1,15,.,CSAIHGGGRNNEQFF,TGCAGTGCGATTCATGGCGGCGGGAGGAACAATGAGCAGTTCTTC
TRBJ1-5,TRBD1,TRBV4-1,15,.,CASSRTGGSSQPQHF,TGCGCCAGCAGCCGGACAGGGGGGAGCAGTCAGCCCCAACATTTT
TRBJ2-3,.,TRBV29-1,11,.,CIVRLGDTQYF,TGCATCGTAAGGCTTGGAGATACGCAGTATTTT
TRBJ2-5,TRBD1,TRBV7-3,13,once,CASSQGQEGTQYF,TGTGCCAGCAGCCAGGGACAGGAGGGGACCCAGTACTTC
TRBJ2-7,.,TRBV4-1,15,few,CASSRGTASSYEQYF,TGCGCCAGCAGCCGCGGGACCGCGAGCTCCTACGAGCAGTACTTC
TRBJ2-1,.,TRBV12-3/TRBV12-4,15,few,CASSPQGSSYNEQFF,TGTGCCAGCAGCCCCCAGGGGAGCTCCTACAATGAGCAGTTCTTC
TRBJ2-2,TRBD1,TRBV28,15,.,CASSSDRVDTGELFF,TGTGCCAGTAGTTCGGACAGGGTTGACACCGGGGAGCTGTTTTTT
TRBJ1-5,.,TRBV20-1,13,many,CSAWDGGVQPQHF,TGCAGTGCCTGGGATGGGGGAGTTCAGCCCCAGCATTTT
TRBJ1-3,.,TRBV6-2/TRBV6-3,14,.,CASTLRGSGDTIYF,TGTGCCAGCACCCTACGGGGCTCTGGAGACACCATATATTTT